Presented here are 24 T cell receptor beta chains from one specimen sequenced in a study of cytomegalovirus exposure and HLA in healthy donors. The primer mix had 60 Vbeta and 13 Jbeta primers. Data came from immunoSEQ multiplex PCR; TCRdb stores just in-frame clones and leaves some out. The sample includes fewer than 250,000 clones, 75% to 90% seen only once; the top ten take 0.71%. The source material was PBMCs. Receptor source: a boy between 2 and 15 years old in good health and CMV-seronegative.

The chain employs TRBV28 and TRBJ2-3; 7 nucleotides match TRBD2. The V segment lost 3 bases and the J segment 0 bases; nucleotides outside the gene matches: 9. The V gene's germline CDR1 is MDHEN and CDR2 SYDVKM. The CDR3 totals 17 residues. The CDR3 protein is CASSFEFSGSSTDTQYF. CDR3 nucleotides: TGTGCCAGCAGTTTTGAATTTAGCGGGTCTAGCACAGATACGCAGTATTTT.

The chain carries TRBV2 and TRBJ2-1; possibly TRBD2 for D (6 bases). The V and J ends lost 7 bases and 5 bases respectively, with 12 bases between them. The CDR3 is 13 residues long. Germline CDR1 is SNHLY and CDR2 is FYNNEI. The CDR3, as DNA: TGTGCCAGCACCGGAGGACTACACAATGAGCAGTTCTTC. It translates to CASTGGLHNEQFF.

In DNA, the CDR3 is TGTGCCAGCAGCACCCGGACAGGGGGCGCGGAGACCCAGTACTTC. Translating it yields CASSTRTGGAETQYF. V gene TRBV7-9 combines with J gene TRBJ2-5; 11 bases agree with TRBD1. CDR3 length: 15 amino acids. V trimming: 5 bases; J trimming: 5 bases; junction bases outside the gene matches: 7. CDR1 and CDR2 from the germline V gene are SEHNR and FQNEAQ (reference sequence).

This chain uses TRBV6-1 with TRBJ1-2; no firm D call. Germline CDR1 and CDR2: MNHNS and SASEGT. CDR3 length: 14 residues. V was cut by 1 base and J by 4 bases, with 10 bases left in between. Written as DNA, the CDR3 is TGTGCCAGCAGTGAAGAGCGTCAGAGCTATGGCTACACCTTC. Translation gives CASSEERQSYGYTF.

A few counts support this clone. The chain carries TRBV4-2 and TRBJ2-7; D remains unclear. The CDR3 extends over 15 amino acids. Trimming removed 0 bases from V and 4 bases from J, with 13 bases in between. Germline lookup yields CDR1 LGHNA and CDR2 YNFKEQ. The CDR3 here is CASSQDWAGAYEQYF. CDR3 in DNA: TGTGCCAGCAGCCAAGATTGGGCCGGTGCGTACGAGCAGTACTTC.

V gene TRBV18 combines with J gene TRBJ1-1; no definite D call. CDR1 and CDR2 from the germline V gene are KGHSH and LQKENI. V lost 7 bases, J lost 7 bases, and 13 bases lay in between. The CDR3 sequence is 12 residues long. In nucleotides, the CDR3 is TGTGCCAGCTTACAGCGGTTGGGTGAAGCTTTCTTT. Its protein product is CASLQRLGEAFF.

The V and J genes are TRBV5-5 and TRBJ1-3, with TRBD1 as a possible D gene (5 bases). The CDR3 covers 14 residues. The germline V gene has CDR1 SGHKS and CDR2 YYEKEE (reference sequence). Trimming removed 7 bases at V and 0 bases at J, with 11 bases between. As DNA, the CDR3 is TGTGCCAGCGGAGACAGACCCTCTGGAAACACCATATATTTT. This translates into CASGDRPSGNTIYF.

The chain recombines TRBV7-9 with TRBJ2-7; 11 bases agree with TRBD1. CDR1 and CDR2 from the germline V gene are SEHNR and FQNEAQ (reference sequence). This CDR3 is 15 amino acids long. Germline trimming cut 4 bases from V and 5 bases from J; bases unmatched to any gene: 7. The CDR3 nucleotides read TGTGCCAGCAGCTCCCCCCGGACAGGGGGCCACGAGCAGTACTTC. This translates into CASSSPRTGGHEQYF.

V usage is TRBV6-5 and J usage is TRBJ1-2, with unresolved D. The CDR3 extends over 15 amino acids. Between the trimmed V and J ends, which lost 0 bases and 4 bases, there was a span of 12 bases. Germline CDR1 is MNHEY and CDR2 is SVGAGI. This CDR3 is CASSYSIHGVYGYTF. The CDR3 DNA is TGTGCCAGCAGTTACTCGATCCACGGGGTCTATGGCTACACCTTC.

Comment on this clone: Germline is not matched at one junction end, which may reflect a read error. The rearrangement uses TRBV7-9 and TRBJ2-1; weak D call: TRBD1 (5 bases). CDR1 is SEHNR and CDR2 is FQNEAQ in the germline V gene (reference sequence). The CDR3 has 13 amino acids. This CDR3 is CTSSRPGLYEQFF. The CDR3 DNA follows: TGTACCAGCAGCAGACCAGGGCTTTATGAGCAGTTCTTC.

This chain uses TRBV7-6 with TRBJ2-3; 11 nucleotides align to TRBD2. Trimming at V came to 1 base and at J to 3 bases, leaving 3 bases not matched to a gene. The germline gives CDR1 SGHVS, CDR2 FNYEAQ. The CDR3 runs 16 residues. CDR3 nucleotide sequence: TGTGCCAGCAGCTTAGTTCTAGCGGGGGGTACAGATACGCAGTATTTT. Protein: CASSLVLAGGTDTQYF.

This chain connects TRBV9 to TRBJ2-7; 11 bases fit TRBD2. V was clipped by 4 bases and J by 3 bases; unmatched bases: 9. Looked up from germline, CDR1 is SGDLS and CDR2 is YYNGEE. The CDR3 spans 16 residues. The CDR3 sequence is CASSTIAGGPFYEQYF. The CDR3 nucleotides are TGTGCCAGCAGCACAATAGCGGGAGGGCCTTTCTACGAGCAGTACTTC. The full variable domain, its missing parts supplied by reference TRBV9 and TRBJ2-7, is DSGVTQTPKHLITATGQRVTLRCSPRSGDLSVYWYQQSLDQGLQFLIQYYNGEERAKGNILERFSAQQFPDLHSELNLSSLELGDSALYFCASSTIAGGPFYEQYFGPGTRLTVT.

The rearrangement joins TRBV13 to TRBJ1-3; 10 positions agree with TRBD1. V lost 1 base, J lost 4 bases, and 4 bases stayed unmatched. Germline V gene data show CDR1 as PRHDT and CDR2 as FYEKMQ (reference sequence). The CDR3 is 16 amino acids. CDR3 DNA sequence: TGTGCCAGCAGCTTAGTGACAGGGGGCGAAGGAAACACCATATATTTT. Translating gives CASSLVTGGEGNTIYF.

The chain recombines TRBV25-1 with TRBJ1-2; D unclear. The CDR3 covers 14 residues. Trimming pared 3 bases from V and 0 bases from J, leaving 8 bases between. Germline V lookup: CDR1 MGHDK, CDR2 SYGVNS. CDR3 residues: CASSERRTNYGYTF. The CDR3, as DNA: TGTGCCAGCAGTGAGCGCCGTACTAACTATGGCTACACCTTC.

V is TRBV6-1 and J is TRBJ1-3, with a weak D call TRBD1 (5 bases). Per germline, CDR1 MNHNS and CDR2 SASEGT. Trimming pared 6 bases from V and 1 base from J, leaving 7 bases between. The CDR3 covers 13 residues. CDR3 amino acids: CASSKGSGNTIYF. In nucleotides, the CDR3 is TGTGCCAGCAGCAAGGGGTCTGGAAACACCATATATTTT.

CDR3 loop: CAIGGGGNEQFF. The CDR3 nucleotides read TGCGCCATTGGCGGGGGGGGCAATGAGCAGTTCTTC. V and J are TRBV5-1 and TRBJ2-1; 9 nucleotides agree with TRBD2. The CDR3 sequence is 12 residues long. Germline CDR1 and CDR2: SGHRS and YFSETQ. The trim removed 9 bases at V and 6 bases at J, leaving 4 bases unmatched.

The chain employs TRBV21-1 and TRBJ1-2; TRBD1 is the table's D call and was not checked against the DNA. TRBV21-1 is described as a pseudogene. This CDR3 spans 17 amino acids. CDR3 sequence reads: CASSKDKLGTLYYGYTF. CDR3 coding DNA: TGTGCCAGCAGCAAAGACAAGCTAGGGACACTATACTATGGCTACACCTTC.

The gene calls are TRBV11-1 and TRBJ2-5, with 7 nucleotides matching TRBD1. In germline, CDR1 is SGHAT, CDR2 FQDESV (reference sequence). Germline trimming cut 5 bases from V and 5 bases from J; bases unmatched to any gene: 8. This CDR3 comprises 14 residues. CDR3 protein: CASSPRDRRETQYF. CDR3 DNA sequence: TGTGCCAGCAGCCCGAGGGACAGAAGGGAGACCCAGTACTTC.

The V call is TRBV9, the J call TRBJ2-1; 8 bases agree with TRBD2. CDR3 length: 15 residues. J gave up 6 bases and V 4 bases, and 9 bases lay outside the gene matches. Germline CDR1 reads SGDLS; CDR2 reads YYNGEE. CDR3 loop: CASSPVSAGVNEQFF. In DNA, the CDR3 is TGTGCCAGCAGCCCAGTTTCAGCGGGGGTCAATGAGCAGTTCTTC. Based on the CDR3 plus reference TRBV9 and TRBJ2-1, the full variable domain is DSGVTQTPKHLITATGQRVTLRCSPRSGDLSVYWYQQSLDQGLQFLIQYYNGEERAKGNILERFSAQQFPDLHSELNLSSLELGDSALYFCASSPVSAGVNEQFFGPGTRLTVL.

The count of this clone is one. The chain carries TRBV7-8 and TRBJ1-5, with D possibly TRBD1 on 6 matching bases. Between the trimmed V and J ends, which lost 7 bases and 1 base, there was a span of 14 bases. Germline V lookup: CDR1 SGHVS, CDR2 FQNEAQ. The CDR3 consists of 15 residues. CDR3: CASTLGAGSNQPQHF. The CDR3 DNA sequence: TGTGCCAGCACCTTGGGGGCAGGGAGCAATCAGCCCCAGCATTTT.

The V call is TRBV5-4, the J call TRBJ2-5, with 7 bases identical to TRBD1. J was trimmed by 5 bases and V by 4 bases; bases with no gene match: 8. Looked up from germline, CDR1 is SGHNT and CDR2 is YYREEE (reference sequence). This CDR3 region has 14 residues. CDR3 coding DNA: TGTGCCAGCAGCCCTCAACAGGGGACGGAGACCCAGTACTTC. Translating gives CASSPQQGTETQYF.

Turning to this clone: The junction and the germline gene differ at one end; a read error may be behind it. This sequence joins TRBV19 and TRBJ1-2, with a possible D match to TRBD1 (6 bases). Germline V gives CDR1 LNHDA, CDR2 SQIVND (reference sequence). The CDR3 has 15 residues. The CDR3 DNA reads TGTGCCAGTGGTATTCCCAGGGGAACCCGCTATGGCTACACCTTC. Protein sequence: CASGIPRGTRYGYTF.

This clone was recorded only once. CDR3: CASTPLSGTGAYEQYF. The CDR3 bases are TGTGCCAGCACTCCCCTCTCCGGGACAGGGGCCTACGAGCAGTACTTC. This chain uses TRBV13 with TRBJ2-7; 10 nucleotides match TRBD1. This CDR3 is built from 16 residues. V dropped 7 bases and J dropped 2; count of bases not matched to a gene: 11. Germline CDR1 reads PRHDT; CDR2 reads FYEKMQ (reference sequence).

The chain has TRBV18 and TRBJ2-1; 8 nucleotides line up with TRBD1. Trimming cost V 3 bases and J 9 bases; bases outside gene matches: 7. The CDR3 extends over 14 amino acids. Germline V gene sequence: CDR1 KGHSH, CDR2 LQKENI. CDR3 nucleotide sequence: TGTGCCAGCTCACCGCGGACAGGGCCAGGTGAGCAGTTCTTC. Its protein product is CASSPRTGPGEQFF.